A single sample is the source of the 5 T cell receptor beta chains below, sequenced in a study of cytomegalovirus exposure and HLA in healthy donors. This PCR relied on a set of 60 Vbeta primers and 13 Jbeta primers. Produced via immunoSEQ multiplex PCR; TCRdb's table is partial and in-frame only. The sample has around 150,000 clones, 80% to 85% seen once. Sequences were obtained from PBMCs. These receptors all come from a male donor in good health and CMV-seronegative.

This clone appeared a single time. CDR3 amino acids: CASSLSGQSNEKLFF. The CDR3 bases are TGTGCCAGCTCTCTCTCGGGACAGTCTAATGAAAAACTGTTTTTT. The rearrangement joins TRBV18 to TRBJ1-4; TRBD1 agrees at 7 bases. This CDR3 has 15 residues. Germline CDR1 and CDR2: KGHSH and LQKENI. J gave up 3 bases and V 6 bases, and 7 bases lay outside the gene matches. Full variable domain (rest looked up from reference TRBV18 and TRBJ1-4): NAGVMQNPRHLVRRRGQEARLRCSPMKGHSHVYWYRQLPEEGLKFMVYLQKENIIDESGMPKERFSAEFPKEGPSILRIQQVVRGDSAAYFCASSLSGQSNEKLFFGSGTQLSVL.

The J gene is TRBJ2-1, the V gene TRBV2, with D perhaps matching TRBD2 (5 bases). Germline-derived CDR1 and CDR2 are SNHLY and FYNNEI. Trimming stripped 7 bases from V and 2 bases from J, with 12 bases between. The CDR3 has 14 residues. This CDR3 reads CASNWRPAYNEQFF. CDR3 DNA sequence: TGTGCCAGCAACTGGAGGCCTGCCTACAATGAGCAGTTCTTC.

J is TRBJ1-2 and V is TRBV21-1; TRBD1, the D gene given by the table, was not confirmed from the DNA. TRBV21-1 is shown as a pseudogene. CDR3 size: 17 residues. CDR3 residues: CASSKALGARKNYGYTF. In DNA form, the CDR3 reads TGTGCCAGCAGCAAAGCCCTTGGGGCCCGGAAGAACTATGGCTACACCTTC.

This rearrangement joins TRBV2 to TRBJ1-1; 10 positions match TRBD1. CDR3 size: 17 residues. Germline trimming cut 5 bases from V and 4 bases from J; bases unmatched to any gene: 13. The germline gives CDR1 SNHLY, CDR2 FYNNEI. The CDR3 DNA is TGTGCCAGCAGTCACAATCCCTCGACAGGGGGCGGCACTGAAGCTTTCTTT. Its protein product is CASSHNPSTGGGTEAFF.

The V gene is TRBV28, the J gene TRBJ2-5; 10 bases line up with TRBD1. CDR1 and CDR2 from the germline V gene are MDHEN and SYDVKM. This CDR3 contains 15 residues. V was pared by 2 bases and J by 5 bases, with 5 bases of the junction left unmatched. CDR3 coding DNA: TGTGCCAGCAGTTTACCTCCGGGACAGGGGGAGACCCAGTACTTC. Amino acids: CASSLPPGQGETQYF.